A selection of T cell receptor beta chains follows, all from one sample in a study of immune cell composition in non-small cell lung cancer. Sequencing was performed with immunoSEQ multiplex PCR; in TCRdb, only in-frame clones are kept and a portion is missing. The sample consists of around 9,300 clones, approximately 80% of them appearing once. Sequencing used non-adjacent lung tissue. The source is a human donor with non-small cell lung cancer. CDR3s include the opening cysteine and the closing phenylalanine or tryptophan. A D gene is named only where the DNA matches it firmly. Clone size appears in some rows only: once, few, many, or a class for an expanded clone.

J gene: TRBJ2-1
clone size: -
D gene: -
V gene: TRBV11-2
CDR3 DNA: TGTGCCAGCAGCTTATCCAGCAATGAGCAGTTCTTC
CDR3 protein: CASSLSSNEQFF

J gene: TRBJ2-5
clone size: few
D gene: TRBD2
V gene: TRBV6-6
CDR3 DNA: TGTGCCAGCAGGTCGGGGGGTGTAGAGACCCAGTACTTC
CDR3 protein: CASRSGGVETQYF

J gene: TRBJ1-5
clone size: -
D gene: -
V gene: TRBV7-2
CDR3 DNA: TGTGCCAGCAGCCCTTACAATCAGCCCCAGCATTTT
CDR3 protein: CASSPYNQPQHF

J gene: TRBJ2-7
clone size: -
D gene: -
V gene: TRBV5-1
CDR3 DNA: TGCGCCAGCCGAACGGGGCTTGGTTACGAGCAGTACTTC
CDR3 protein: CASRTGLGYEQYF

J gene: TRBJ1-2
clone size: -
D gene: TRBD1
V gene: TRBV7-2
CDR3 DNA: TGTGCCAGCAGCTCCAGGGGGTCCCAATATGGCTACACCTTC
CDR3 protein: CASSSRGSQYGYTF

J gene: TRBJ2-3
clone size: -
D gene: -
V gene: TRBV7-9
CDR3 DNA: TGTGCCAGCAGCTTACCCCCCTCTCTGACTCCGGAGGGTACGCAGTATTTT
CDR3 protein: CASSLPPSLTPEGTQYF

J gene: TRBJ2-7
clone size: once
D gene: -
V gene: TRBV5-4
CDR3 DNA: TGTGCCAGCAGCTTGGAACCAGGATCCCTTCCGTACTTC
CDR3 protein: CASSLEPGSLPYF

J gene: TRBJ2-5
clone size: -
D gene: -
V gene: TRBV5-3
CDR3 DNA: TGTGCCAGAAGCTCTTCTACAGGGCACGAGACCCAGTACTTC
CDR3 protein: CARSSSTGHETQYF

J gene: TRBJ2-1
clone size: -
D gene: -
V gene: TRBV9
CDR3 DNA: TGTGCCAGCAGCGTTCGGCAGGGCGGACTAAATGAGCAGTTCTTC
CDR3 protein: CASSVRQGGLNEQFF

J gene: TRBJ2-7
clone size: -
D gene: -
V gene: TRBV18
CDR3 DNA: TGTGCCAGCTCACCGGGCTCGCTCGGCGAGCAGTACTTC
CDR3 protein: CASSPGSLGEQYF

J gene: TRBJ1-5
clone size: -
D gene: -
V gene: TRBV6-5
CDR3 DNA: TGTGCCAGCAGTTACTCCCCGGGGGGCAAACAGCCCCAGCATTTT
CDR3 protein: CASSYSPGGKQPQHF

J gene: TRBJ2-7
clone size: -
D gene: TRBD2
V gene: TRBV18
CDR3 DNA: TGTGCCAGCTCACCATCGTCCGGGGGGTCGGCGTCTTACGAGCAGTACTTC
CDR3 protein: CASSPSSGGSASYEQYF

J gene: TRBJ2-7
clone size: -
D gene: TRBD1
V gene: TRBV27
CDR3 DNA: TGTGCCAGCAGGGAGACAGGGATTCCCTACGAGCAGTACTTC
CDR3 protein: CASRETGIPYEQYF

J gene: TRBJ1-6
clone size: once
D gene: -
V gene: TRBV6-1
CDR3 DNA: TGTGCCAGTACCCAGGGAAGGGGAGACAATTCACCCCTCCACTTT
CDR3 protein: CASTQGRGDNSPLHF

J gene: TRBJ2-3
clone size: -
D gene: TRBD2
V gene: TRBV30
CDR3 DNA: TGTGCCTGGAGTTCAGCGGGAATGAGAGATACGCAGTATTTT
CDR3 protein: CAWSSAGMRDTQYF

J gene: TRBJ1-6
clone size: -
D gene: -
V gene: TRBV7-3
CDR3 DNA: TGTGCCAGCAGCTTAACTCCCAGGGCCAATTCACCCCTCCACTTT
CDR3 protein: CASSLTPRANSPLHF

J gene: TRBJ2-7
clone size: -
D gene: -
V gene: TRBV11-2
CDR3 DNA: TGTGCCAGCAGCTTAGATCCTGGGGACGAGCAGTACTTC
CDR3 protein: CASSLDPGDEQYF